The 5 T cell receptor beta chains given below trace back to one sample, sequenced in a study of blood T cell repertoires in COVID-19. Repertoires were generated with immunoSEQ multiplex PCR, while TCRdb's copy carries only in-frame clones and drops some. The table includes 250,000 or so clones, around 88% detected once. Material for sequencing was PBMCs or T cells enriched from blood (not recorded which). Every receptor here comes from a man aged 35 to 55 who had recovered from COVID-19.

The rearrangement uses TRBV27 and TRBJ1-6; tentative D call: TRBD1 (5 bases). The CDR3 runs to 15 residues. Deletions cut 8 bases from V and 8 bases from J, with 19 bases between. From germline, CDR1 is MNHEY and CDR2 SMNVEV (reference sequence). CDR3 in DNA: TGTGCCAGCCGTCTTTCCGGGGGGTTTGATTCACCCCTCCACTTT. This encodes CASRLSGGFDSPLHF.

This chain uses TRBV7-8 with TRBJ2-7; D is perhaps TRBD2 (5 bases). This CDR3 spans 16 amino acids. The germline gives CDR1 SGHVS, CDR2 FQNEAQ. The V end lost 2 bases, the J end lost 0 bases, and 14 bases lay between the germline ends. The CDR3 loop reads CASSLHGRTLSYEQYF. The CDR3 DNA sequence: TGTGCCAGCAGCTTACATGGACGGACTCTCTCCTACGAGCAGTACTTC.

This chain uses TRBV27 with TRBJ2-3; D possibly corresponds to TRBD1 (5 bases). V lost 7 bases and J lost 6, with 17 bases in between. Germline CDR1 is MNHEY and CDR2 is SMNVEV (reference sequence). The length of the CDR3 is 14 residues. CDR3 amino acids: CASISGPSSDTQYF. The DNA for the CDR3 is TGTGCCAGCATTTCAGGGCCGTCATCGGATACGCAGTATTTT.

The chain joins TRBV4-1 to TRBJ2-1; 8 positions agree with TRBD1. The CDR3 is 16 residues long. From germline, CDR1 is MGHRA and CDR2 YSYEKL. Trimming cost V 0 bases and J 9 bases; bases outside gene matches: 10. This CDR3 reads CASSQDRGQGTGEQFF. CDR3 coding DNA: TGCGCCAGCAGCCAAGACAGGGGGCAGGGGACGGGTGAGCAGTTCTTC.

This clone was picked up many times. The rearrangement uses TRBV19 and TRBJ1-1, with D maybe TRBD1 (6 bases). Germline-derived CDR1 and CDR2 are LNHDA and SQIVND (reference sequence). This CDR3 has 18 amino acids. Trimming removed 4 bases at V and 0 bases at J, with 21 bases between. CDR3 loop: CASSTTGFDFNMNTEAFF. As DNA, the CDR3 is TGTGCCAGTAGTACCACAGGGTTTGATTTCAACATGAACACTGAAGCTTTCTTT.